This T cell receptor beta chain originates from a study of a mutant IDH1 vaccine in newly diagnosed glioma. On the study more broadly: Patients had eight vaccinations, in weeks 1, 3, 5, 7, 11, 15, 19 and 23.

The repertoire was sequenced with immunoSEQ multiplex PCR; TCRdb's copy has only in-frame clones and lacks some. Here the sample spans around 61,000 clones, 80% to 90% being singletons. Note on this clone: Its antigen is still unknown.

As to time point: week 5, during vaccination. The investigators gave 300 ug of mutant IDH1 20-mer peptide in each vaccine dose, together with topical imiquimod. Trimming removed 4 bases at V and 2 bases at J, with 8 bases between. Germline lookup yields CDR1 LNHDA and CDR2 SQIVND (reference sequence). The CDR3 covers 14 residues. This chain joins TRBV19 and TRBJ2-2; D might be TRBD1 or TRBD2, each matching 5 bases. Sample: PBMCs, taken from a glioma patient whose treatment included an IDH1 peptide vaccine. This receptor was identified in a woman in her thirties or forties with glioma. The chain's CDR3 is CASSTGSNTGELFF. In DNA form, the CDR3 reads TGTGCCAGTAGTACAGGGAGTAACACCGGGGAGCTGTTTTTT.